The 17 T cell receptor beta chains listed next were all sequenced from one sample in a study of blood T cell repertoires in COVID-19. Some clones are missing from TCRdb's copy, which holds only in-frame ones; the method was immunoSEQ multiplex PCR. In the table there are about 180,000 clones, more than 80% of which are singletons. Source material: PBMCs or T cells enriched from blood (not recorded which). Every receptor here comes from a man aged 35 to 55 who had recovered from COVID-19.

The V gene is TRBV21-1, the J gene TRBJ2-7; the DNA was not compared with TRBD2, the D call given in the table. TRBV21-1 is a recognized pseudogene. The CDR3 length is 17 residues. CDR3 sequence (DNA): TGTGCCAGCAGCAAAGAGATTAGCTTACGAAATTCCTACGAGCAGTACTTC. It codes for CASSKEISLRNSYEQYF.

V and J are TRBV2 and TRBJ1-5; TRBD1 matches 8 bases. The CDR3 loop spans 15 amino acids. The V segment lost 9 bases and the J segment 11 bases; nucleotides outside the gene matches: 18. CDR1 is SNHLY and CDR2 is FYNNEI in the germline V gene. The CDR3 coding sequence is TGTGCCAGTCGAAACTCGGGACAGGTTTGGCAGGCCCAGCATTTT. It encodes CASRNSGQVWQAQHF.

This clone has more than one count but fewer than ten. The V and J genes are TRBV3-1 (or the pseudogene TRBV3-2) and TRBJ1-2, with unresolved D. CDR1 and CDR2 (germline): LGHDT, YNNKEL (reference sequence). CDR3 length: 15 amino acids. The V gene lost 0 bases and the J gene lost 6 bases, with 14 bases spanning the gap. The CDR3 sequence is CASSQESLWSHGYTF. As DNA, the CDR3 is TGTGCCAGCAGCCAAGAGTCCCTGTGGAGCCATGGCTACACCTTC.

The gene calls are TRBV12-5 and TRBJ2-1; the match to TRBD2 covers 10 bases. V lost 4 bases, J lost 10 bases, and 10 bases stayed unmatched. The CDR3 extends over 15 amino acids. Germline V gene data show CDR1 as LGHNT and CDR2 as FRNRAP. The CDR3 loop reads CASGSAAGGPWEQFF. The CDR3 region has the DNA TGTGCTAGTGGTTCAGCAGCGGGAGGGCCGTGGGAGCAGTTCTTC. The whole variable domain, filled in from reference TRBV12-5 and TRBJ2-1, reads DARVTQTPRHKVTEMGQEVTMRCQPILGHNTVFWYRQTMMQGLELLAYFRNRAPLDDSGMPKDRFSAEMPDATLATLKIQPSEPRDSAVYFCASGSAAGGPWEQFFGPGTRLTVL.

This clone was counted a single time. The chain combines TRBV24-1 with TRBJ2-5; maybe TRBD2 (5 bases). The CDR3 loop spans 15 amino acids. Per germline, CDR1 KGHDR and CDR2 SFDVKD. V shed 4 bases and J shed 3 bases, with 14 bases lying between them. For the CDR3, the DNA is TGTGCCACCAGTGACACCCAGGACGGGAAAGAGACCCAGTACTTC. Translated, it gives CATSDTQDGKETQYF.

The V call is TRBV5-4, the J call TRBJ1-2; tentatively, D is TRBD1 (5 bases). Germline V lookup: CDR1 SGHNT, CDR2 YYREEE (reference sequence). V was pared by 6 bases and J by 4 bases, with 22 bases between. CDR3 size: 16 residues. The DNA of the CDR3 is TGTGCCAGCACCCCTTTCTCGGGGGGGTCGGGCTATGGCTACACCTTC. As protein: CASTPFSGGSGYGYTF.

Written as DNA, the CDR3 is TGTGCCAGCAGCCCCGGTCCGGGAGACAAAGAGACCCAGTACTTC. It translates to CASSPGPGDKETQYF. The V and J genes are TRBV5-5 and TRBJ2-5, with a possible D match to TRBD2 (6 bases). CDR3 length: 15 amino acids. Between the trimmed V and J ends, which lost 4 bases and 3 bases, there was a span of 16 bases. Germline V gene data show CDR1 as SGHKS and CDR2 as YYEKEE (reference sequence).

CDR3 region: CASSITGVGTDTQYF. The CDR3 DNA follows: TGTGCCAGTAGTATAACAGGGGTGGGGACAGATACGCAGTATTTT. This chain joins TRBV19 and TRBJ2-3; 7 bases agree with TRBD1. CDR1 LNHDA and CDR2 SQIVND come from the germline V gene (reference sequence). CDR3 length: 15 amino acids. Germline trimming cut 2 bases from V and 3 bases from J; bases unmatched to any gene: 5.

This sequence joins TRBV5-4 and TRBJ1-2; D is perhaps TRBD1 (5 bases). V was shortened by 0 bases and J by 9 bases, with 15 bases between the two germline ends. Germline CDR1 is SGHNT and CDR2 is YYREEE (reference sequence). The CDR3 loop spans 14 amino acids. CDR3 in amino acids: CASSLGTPNLSYTF. CDR3 in DNA: TGTGCCAGCAGCTTGGGGACACCCAATCTGAGCTACACCTTC.

The chain is built from TRBV29-1 and TRBJ1-2; D unclear. Germline values: CDR1 SQVTM, CDR2 ANQGSEA. Trimming removed 2 bases from V and 7 bases from J, with 14 bases in between. The CDR3 spans 13 residues. The chain's CDR3 is CSVEWAVLRGYTF. DNA for the CDR3: TGCAGCGTTGAATGGGCAGTCCTTCGTGGCTACACCTTC.

The rearrangement links TRBV5-6 to TRBJ2-1; 11 nucleotides agree with TRBD2. Trimming cost V 4 bases and J 9 bases; bases outside gene matches: 12. Per the germline V gene, CDR1 is SGHDT and CDR2 is YYEEEE. This CDR3 has 16 residues. CDR3: CASSQRSLAGGIEQFF. The DNA for the CDR3 is TGTGCCAGCAGCCAACGTTCTTTAGCGGGAGGGATTGAGCAGTTCTTC.

This clone has a count of ten or more. CDR3 region: CASSVSWGGSNEKLFF. As DNA, the CDR3 is TGTGCCAGCAGTGTGTCGTGGGGGGGATCTAATGAAAAACTGTTTTTT. The V call is TRBV27, the J call TRBJ1-4; possible D gene TRBD1, 5 bases. The V end was cut by 5 bases, the J end by 3 bases, with 16 bases between. Germline lookup yields CDR1 MNHEY and CDR2 SMNVEV (reference sequence). The CDR3 runs to 16 residues.

The chain joins TRBV9 to TRBJ1-2; TRBD1 is a possible D gene (6 bases). The germline gives CDR1 SGDLS, CDR2 YYNGEE. The CDR3 has 15 amino acids. With 0 bases removed from V and 0 bases from J, the gap between germline ends came to 9 bases. The DNA for the CDR3 is TGTGCCAGCAGCGTAGCGAGGACAGCTAACTATGGCTACACCTTC. Encoded protein: CASSVARTANYGYTF.

This chain connects TRBV2 to TRBJ2-2; no clear D. This CDR3 comprises 12 residues. CDR1 is SNHLY and CDR2 is FYNNEI in the germline V gene. With 5 bases removed from V and 9 bases from J, the gap between germline ends came to 10 bases. CDR3 nucleotide sequence: TGTGCCAGCAGTTTGACACTCCGGGAGCTGTTTTTT. Amino acid sequence: CASSLTLRELFF.

This clone was recorded once. This chain links TRBV5-5 with TRBJ2-3; 10 bases map to TRBD2. This CDR3 region has 17 residues. Germline loops: CDR1 SGHKS, CDR2 YYEKEE (reference sequence). The V and J ends lost 0 bases and 6 bases, in that order; junction bases with no gene match: 10. In DNA, the CDR3 is TGTGCCAGCAGCTTGGAAGGGAGCGGGAGGGCCGGGGATACGCAGTATTTT. It specifies CASSLEGSGRAGDTQYF. The full variable domain, completed using reference TRBV5-5 and TRBJ2-3, is DAGVTQSPTHLIKTRGQQVTLRCSPISGHKSVSWYQQVLGQGPQFIFQYYEKEERGRGNFPDRFSARQFPNYSSELNVNALLLGDSALYLCASSLEGSGRAGDTQYFGPGTRLTVL.

The V and J genes are TRBV15 and TRBJ2-1; D uncertain. Germline CDR1 is LNHNV and CDR2 is YYDKDF (reference sequence). V lost 2 bases to trimming and J lost 7 bases, with 6 bases between them. CDR3 length equals 12 residues. The DNA of the CDR3 is TGTGCCACCAGCAGACCGACAAATGAGCAGTTCTTC. Its protein is CATSRPTNEQFF.

V is TRBV21-1 and J is TRBJ1-3; TRBD1 is taken as the D call from the table, unchecked against the DNA. TRBV21-1 is designated a pseudogene. The CDR3 totals 16 residues. The DNA for the CDR3 is TGTGCCAGCAGCAAATATAGACACAGCTCTGGAAACACCATATATTTT. Its protein product is CASSKYRHSSGNTIYF.